These 10 T cell receptor beta chains were sequenced from one sample in a study of cytomegalovirus exposure and HLA in healthy donors. PCR primers comprised 60 Vbeta and 13 Jbeta primers. Libraries were prepared by immunoSEQ multiplex PCR; TCRdb keeps only in-frame clonotypes and omits some of them. The sample yields approximately 160,000 clones, about 85% seen once. Material for sequencing was PBMCs. The receptors derive from a woman aged 45-60 years in good health and CMV-seropositive.

This clone appeared a few times. The chain carries TRBV7-9 and TRBJ2-7; D is unresolved. CDR1 is SEHNR and CDR2 is FQNEAQ in the germline V gene (reference sequence). The CDR3 extends over 12 amino acids. V lost 2 bases, J lost 4 bases, and 6 bases lay in between. The CDR3 DNA sequence: TGTGCCAGCAGCTTATCAGGATACGAGCAGTACTTC. Protein sequence: CASSLSGYEQYF.

This clone came up once. The V call is TRBV11-2, the J call TRBJ2-7, with D possibly TRBD1 on 6 matching bases. Per germline, CDR1 SGHAT and CDR2 FQNNGV. The V end lost 2 bases, the J end lost 1 base, and 9 bases lay between the germline ends. This CDR3 has 14 residues. The CDR3 DNA reads TGTGCCAGCAGCTTAAATACAGGGTCCTACGAGCAGTACTTC. Residues: CASSLNTGSYEQYF.

The rearrangement joins TRBV25-1 to TRBJ2-1; 10 bases align to TRBD2. The CDR3 runs to 15 residues. V shed 7 bases, J shed 2 bases, and the junction held 5 bases outside the gene matches. The germline V gene encodes CDR1 MGHDK and CDR2 SYGVNS. The chain's CDR3 is CASTQSGGAYNEQFF. Written as DNA, the CDR3 is TGTGCCAGCACCCAAAGCGGGGGGGCCTACAATGAGCAGTTCTTC.

A remark on this clone: The junction and the germline gene differ at one end; a read error may be behind it. The genes are TRBV7-7 and TRBJ2-5; 9 bases agree with TRBD1. Germline V CDR1 and CDR2: SSHAT, FNYEAQ (reference sequence). The CDR3 has 15 amino acids. The CDR3 region is CASSLDSTGGETQYF. The DNA of the CDR3 is TGTGCTAGCAGCTTGGACTCGACAGGGGGAGAGACCCAGTACTTC.

On this clone: Within the sample, other DNA sequences also encode this same CDR3. The chain combines TRBV18 with TRBJ2-3, with 12 bases lining up with TRBD2. CDR1 KGHSH and CDR2 LQKENI come from the germline V gene. The CDR3 runs to 16 residues. Germline trimming cut 2 bases from V and 3 bases from J; bases unmatched to any gene: 3. This chain's CDR3 is CASSPGTSGRTDTQYF. For the CDR3, the DNA is TGTGCCAGCTCACCAGGTACTAGCGGGAGGACAGATACGCAGTATTTT.

CDR3 nucleotide sequence: TGTGCCAGTAGCTACCTCAGGGGCACCGGGGAGCTGTTTTTT. Translation gives CASSYLRGTGELFF. This chain joins TRBV19 and TRBJ2-2; D perhaps matches TRBD1 (6 bases). Germline CDR1 is LNHDA and CDR2 is SQIVND (reference sequence). The V and J ends lost 6 bases and 4 bases respectively, with 12 bases between them. CDR3 size: 14 residues. Drawing the rest from reference TRBV19 and TRBJ2-2, the complete variable domain is DGGITQSPKYLFRKEGQNVTLSCEQNLNHDAMYWYRQDPGQGLRLIYYSQIVNDFQKGDIAEGYSVSREKKESFPLTVTSAQKNPTAFYLCASSYLRGTGELFFGEGSRLTVL.

The chain recombines TRBV28 with TRBJ1-1; D ambiguous. V lost 3 bases to trimming and J lost 4 bases, with 9 bases between them. The CDR3 contains 13 residues. Germline lookup yields CDR1 MDHEN and CDR2 SYDVKM. CDR3: CASSFGELTEAFF. The CDR3 DNA reads TGTGCCAGCAGTTTCGGGGAGCTCACTGAAGCTTTCTTT. The whole variable domain, filled in from reference TRBV28 and TRBJ1-1, reads DVKVTQSSRYLVKRTGEKVFLECVQDMDHENMFWYRQDPGLGLRLIYFSYDVKMKEKGDIPEGYSVSREKKERFSLILESASTNQTSMYLCASSFGELTEAFFGQGTRLTVV.

In its sample, this clone was seen once. The V gene is TRBV19, the J gene TRBJ2-1; D might be TRBD1 (5 bases). Germline assignment: CDR1 LNHDA and CDR2 SQIVND (reference sequence). V shed 5 bases and J shed 7 bases, with 18 bases lying between them. The CDR3 length is 15 residues. CDR3 sequence (DNA): TGTGCCAGTAGTGCAGGGTCGTCATGGTGGAATGAGCAGTTCTTC. As protein: CASSAGSSWWNEQFF.

The gene calls are TRBV4-3 and TRBJ2-7; 9 bases agree with TRBD2. The V and J ends lost 0 bases and 3 bases, in that order; junction bases with no gene match: 6. The CDR3 is 16 amino acids. CDR1 and CDR2 from the germline V gene are LGHNA and YSLEER. Here the CDR3 DNA reads TGCGCCAGCAGCCAAGATCGGGCGGGGGGGATCTACGAGCAGTACTTC. Its protein product is CASSQDRAGGIYEQYF.

A single count supports this clone. This rearrangement joins TRBV5-1 to TRBJ2-5, with 7 bases aligning to TRBD1. Matching the DNA end better, TRBJ2-7 makes the J call doubtful. This CDR3 is 14 amino acids long. Looked up from germline, CDR1 is SGHRS and CDR2 is YFSETQ. The CDR3 region has the DNA TGCGCCAGCAGCTTGAACAGGGGATCCTACGAGCAGTACTTC. Translating it yields CASSLNRGSYEQYF.